Listed here is a single T cell receptor (beta chain). Its cognate antigen is unknown. Time point here: week 47, end of study. Vaccinated patients received 300 ug of mutant IDH1 20-mer peptide per dose, with topical imiquimod. The record originates from a study of a mutant IDH1 vaccine in newly diagnosed glioma. As for the study in general: Of treated patients, around 62% were men and about 38% women, averaging roughly 40 years.

This CDR3 has 16 amino acids. V was clipped by 4 bases and J by 5 bases; unmatched bases: 11. Looked up from germline, CDR1 is SGHRS and CDR2 is YFSETQ. Sequencing used immunoSEQ multiplex PCR; TCRdb keeps in-frame clones, though not all of them. Of approximately 100,000 clones listed, roughly 90% are singletons. Study results and caveats: Vaccine-induced responses were seen in around 93% of patients, spanning several MHC alleles.

The source material was PBMCs, sampled from a glioma patient whose treatment included an IDH1 peptide vaccine. This TCR was recovered from a woman between 45 and 65 years old with glioma. This chain connects TRBV5-1 to TRBJ2-3, with TRBD1 matching 9 bases. The CDR3 sequence: CASSPGQGISIDTQYF. The CDR3 bases are TGCGCCAGCAGCCCCGGACAGGGGATTTCAATAGATACGCAGTATTTT.